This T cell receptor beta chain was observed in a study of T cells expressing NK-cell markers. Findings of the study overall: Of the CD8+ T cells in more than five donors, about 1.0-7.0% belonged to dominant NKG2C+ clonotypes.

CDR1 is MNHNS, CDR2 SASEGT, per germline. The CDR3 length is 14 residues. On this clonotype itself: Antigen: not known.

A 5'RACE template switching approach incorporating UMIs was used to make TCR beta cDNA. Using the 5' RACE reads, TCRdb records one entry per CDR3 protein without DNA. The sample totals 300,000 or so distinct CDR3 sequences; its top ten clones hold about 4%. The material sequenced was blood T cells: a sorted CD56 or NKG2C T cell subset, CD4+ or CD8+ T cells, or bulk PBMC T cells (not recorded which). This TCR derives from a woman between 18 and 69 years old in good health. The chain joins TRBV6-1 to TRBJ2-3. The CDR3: CASRQSGASDTQYF.